The 19 T cell receptor beta chains reported below all come from one sample, sequenced in a study of blood T cell repertoires in COVID-19 (dated by TCRdb to 2019 to 2021). The library was obtained by the immunoSEQ multiplex PCR assay. This immuneACCESS table, as held by TCRdb, lists in-frame sequences with V and J called but not all clones. Of the missing ones, under half trace to an unresolved V gene in checked studies; the others have no known cause. The sample table lists some 200,000 clones, roughly four fifths of them with a count of one. Together, the top ten hold 7.6% of the sample. Sequenced input: peripheral blood. These receptors originate from a woman in her forties or fifties with active or convalescent COVID-19.

This chain joins TRBV5-6 and TRBJ1-2; D ambiguous. The CDR3 contains 13 residues. Germline V lookup: CDR1 SGHDT, CDR2 YYEEEE. V lost 0 bases, J lost 8 bases, and 11 bases lay in between. The CDR3 sequence: CASSLDLGGGYTF. In DNA form, the CDR3 reads TGTGCCAGCAGCTTGGATCTGGGAGGCGGCTACACCTTC.

V usage is TRBV28 and J usage is TRBJ2-3; 11 nucleotides match TRBD2. Germline CDR1 MDHEN, CDR2 SYDVKM. The trim removed 8 bases at V and 7 bases at J, leaving 14 bases unmatched. This CDR3 region has 16 residues. The CDR3: CASSSEAGTSGYTQYF. DNA for the CDR3: TGTGCCAGCTCATCGGAGGCCGGGACTAGCGGTTATACGCAGTATTTT. Combining the CDR3 with reference TRBV28 and TRBJ2-3 gives the whole variable domain DVKVTQSSRYLVKRTGEKVFLECVQDMDHENMFWYRQDPGLGLRLIYFSYDVKMKEKGDIPEGYSVSREKKERFSLILESASTNQTSMYLCASSSEAGTSGYTQYFGPGTRLTVL.

In this sample, this clone turned up once. The CDR3 loop reads CASSPMKREVWDTQYF. CDR3 coding DNA: TGTGCCAGCAGTCCGATGAAGCGGGAGGTATGGGATACGCAGTATTTT. The chain links TRBV6-6 to TRBJ2-3, with 9 bases fitting TRBD2. The CDR3 is made up of 16 amino acids. The J segment lost 6 bases and the V segment lost 5 bases, leaving 12 bases of the junction unmatched. Germline V gene data show CDR1 as MNHNY and CDR2 as SVGAGI (reference sequence).

The rearrangement uses TRBV5-1 and TRBJ2-3; D ambiguous. V was shortened by 6 bases and J by 0 bases, with 8 bases between the two germline ends. Looked up from germline, CDR1 is SGHRS and CDR2 is YFSETQ. The CDR3 is 13 residues long. CDR3 coding DNA: TGCGCCAGCAACCCAGATAGCACAGATACGCAGTATTTT. Translating it yields CASNPDSTDTQYF.

V usage is TRBV18 and J usage is TRBJ2-1; 7 nucleotides align to TRBD2. Germline CDR1 reads KGHSH; CDR2 reads LQKENI. The CDR3 totals 15 residues. Losses at the gene ends were 4 bases for V and 8 bases for J; bases not matched to a gene: 11. Here the CDR3 DNA reads TGTGCCAGCTCACAAGGCGGGAGTGGTAGCGATGAGCAGTTCTTC. Translation gives CASSQGGSGSDEQFF.

The chain recombines TRBV18 with TRBJ2-1; 7 nucleotides line up with TRBD2. Germline CDR1 and CDR2: KGHSH and LQKENI. The V segment lost 6 bases and the J segment 9 bases; nucleotides outside the gene matches: 11. CDR3 size: 14 residues. The CDR3 loop reads CASSRTRSEGEQFF. Here the CDR3 DNA reads TGTGCCAGCTCTCGGACTAGATCGGAAGGTGAGCAGTTCTTC.

The rearrangement links TRBV5-1 to TRBJ2-7, with a possible D match to TRBD2 (6 bases). Per the germline V gene, CDR1 is SGHRS and CDR2 is YFSETQ. CDR3 size: 14 residues. Trimming pared 0 bases from V and 2 bases from J, leaving 9 bases between. The CDR3 region is CASSLVTGAYEQYF. The CDR3, as DNA: TGCGCCAGCAGCTTGGTCACGGGAGCCTACGAGCAGTACTTC.

The chain carries TRBV6-5 and TRBJ2-5, with 7 bases that match TRBD1. The CDR3 spans 13 residues. Trimming cost V 4 bases and J 4 bases; bases outside gene matches: 3. Germline CDR1 reads MNHEY; CDR2 reads SVGAGI. CDR3 protein: CASSSDRRETQYF. The CDR3 DNA sequence: TGTGCCAGCAGTTCGGACAGGCGAGAGACCCAGTACTTC.

On this clone: This sample also contains other DNA sequences that code for the same CDR3. V and J are TRBV27 and TRBJ1-5; D may be TRBD1 (6 bases). CDR1 and CDR2 from the germline V gene are MNHEY and SMNVEV (reference sequence). V gave up 2 bases and J gave up 2 bases, with 7 bases separating them. The CDR3 runs 14 residues. The CDR3 nucleotides read TGTGCCAGCAGTTTACGACAGGGCAATCAGCCCCAGCATTTT. Its protein is CASSLRQGNQPQHF.

This chain links TRBV6-5 with TRBJ2-5; 11 bases map to TRBD1. Germline V gene data show CDR1 as MNHEY and CDR2 as SVGAGI. The CDR3 is 15 amino acids. The V gene end was trimmed by 5 bases and the J gene end by 5 bases; junction bases not matched to a gene: 7. The CDR3 nucleotides read TGTGCCAGCAGTAGGACAGGGGGCAACCCGGAGACCCAGTACTTC. As protein: CASSRTGGNPETQYF.

The chain recombines TRBV30 with TRBJ1-2, with D perhaps TRBD1 (5 bases). CDR3 length: 17 residues. The V gene's germline CDR1 is GTSNPN and CDR2 SVGIG (reference sequence). V was cut by 4 bases and J by 1 base, with 22 bases left in between. The CDR3 region has the DNA TGTGCCTGGACTTCTCCGGCGGGGGTCCGAGATAACTATGGCTACACCTTC. As protein: CAWTSPAGVRDNYGYTF.

The sample holds one count of this clone. In nucleotides, the CDR3 is TGCGCCAGCAGCTATCAGAGGGGGTATACTGAAGCTTTCTTT. Protein sequence: CASSYQRGYTEAFF. The chain couples TRBV5-1 to TRBJ1-1; tentative D call: TRBD1 (6 bases). CDR3 length equals 14 residues. The germline V gene encodes CDR1 SGHRS and CDR2 YFSETQ. Trimming took off 3 bases at V and 5 bases at J, with 14 bases between the two ends.

V usage is TRBV10-3 and J usage is TRBJ1-5; D is unclear. This CDR3 spans 13 amino acids. Trimming removed 7 bases from V and 7 bases from J, with 14 bases in between. CDR1 and CDR2 (germline): ENHRY, SYGVKD. CDR3 amino acids: CAITPSGEQPQHF. CDR3 nucleotide sequence: TGTGCCATCACCCCGTCCGGGGAACAGCCCCAGCATTTT.

This clone has just one count. The chain combines TRBV5-1 with TRBJ1-1; 8 positions agree with TRBD1. This CDR3 has 15 residues. From germline, CDR1 is SGHRS and CDR2 YFSETQ. The V gene end was trimmed by 0 bases and the J gene end by 4 bases; junction bases not matched to a gene: 5. The CDR3 loop reads CASSLEDRVRTEAFF. For the CDR3, the DNA is TGCGCCAGCAGCTTGGAGGACAGGGTTCGCACTGAAGCTTTCTTT.

This clone was seen more than once but under ten times. The chain couples TRBV28 to TRBJ2-1; D not resolved. With 2 bases removed from V and 6 bases from J, the gap between germline ends came to 14 bases. Germline values: CDR1 MDHEN, CDR2 SYDVKM. The CDR3 runs 15 residues. The CDR3 loop is CASSLAALDVNEQFF. CDR3 bases: TGTGCCAGCAGTTTAGCGGCCCTCGATGTCAATGAGCAGTTCTTC.

The chain is built from TRBV7-3 and TRBJ2-3; possible D gene TRBD2, 5 bases. The CDR3 sequence is 14 residues long. Germline CDR1 is SGHTA and CDR2 is FQGTGA. Trimming removed 2 bases from V and 4 bases from J, with 10 bases in between. CDR3 bases: TGTGCCAGCAGCTTACAGCCTAGCTCAGATACGCAGTATTTT. Protein product: CASSLQPSSDTQYF. Filled out from reference TRBV7-3 and TRBJ2-3, the complete variable domain reads GAGVSQTPSNKVTEKGKYVELRCDPISGHTALYWYRQSLGQGPEFLIYFQGTGAADDSGLPNDRFFAVRPEGSVSTLKIQRTERGDSAVYLCASSLQPSSDTQYFGPGTRLTVL.

This chain uses TRBV5-6 with TRBJ2-7, with 7 bases fitting TRBD2. The CDR3 totals 15 residues. The V gene's germline CDR1 is SGHDT and CDR2 YYEEEE. The trim removed 0 bases at V and 1 base at J, leaving 4 bases unmatched. In DNA, the CDR3 is TGTGCCAGCAGCTTGGTGGTAGCGGGTTCCTACGAGCAGTACTTC. Protein product: CASSLVVAGSYEQYF. Supplemented by reference TRBV5-6 and TRBJ2-7, the full variable domain reads DAGVTQSPTHLIKTRGQQVTLRCSPKSGHDTVSWYQQALGQGPQFIFQYYEEEERQRGNFPDRFSGHQFPNYSSELNVNALLLGDSALYLCASSLVVAGSYEQYFGPGTRLTVT.

The chain recombines TRBV5-5 with TRBJ1-1; the D is unclear. Trimming left V 0 bases short and J 4 bases short, with 13 bases between. Germline V CDR1 and CDR2: SGHKS, YYEKEE (reference sequence). The CDR3 extends over 15 amino acids. This CDR3 is CASSLGGVGSTEAFF. The CDR3 DNA is TGTGCCAGCAGCTTGGGCGGGGTCGGGAGCACTGAAGCTTTCTTT.

V and J are TRBV19 and TRBJ1-1, with a weak D call TRBD1 (6 bases). The CDR3 contains 14 residues. Trimming removed 3 bases at V and 4 bases at J, with 12 bases between. CDR1 LNHDA and CDR2 SQIVND come from the germline V gene (reference sequence). Here the CDR3 DNA reads TGTGCCAGTAGTATGAGGGGGATCTTCACTGAAGCTTTCTTT. Residues: CASSMRGIFTEAFF. Full variable domain (missing parts from reference TRBV19 and TRBJ1-1): DGGITQSPKYLFRKEGQNVTLSCEQNLNHDAMYWYRQDPGQGLRLIYYSQIVNDFQKGDIAEGYSVSREKKESFPLTVTSAQKNPTAFYLCASSMRGIFTEAFFGQGTRLTVV.